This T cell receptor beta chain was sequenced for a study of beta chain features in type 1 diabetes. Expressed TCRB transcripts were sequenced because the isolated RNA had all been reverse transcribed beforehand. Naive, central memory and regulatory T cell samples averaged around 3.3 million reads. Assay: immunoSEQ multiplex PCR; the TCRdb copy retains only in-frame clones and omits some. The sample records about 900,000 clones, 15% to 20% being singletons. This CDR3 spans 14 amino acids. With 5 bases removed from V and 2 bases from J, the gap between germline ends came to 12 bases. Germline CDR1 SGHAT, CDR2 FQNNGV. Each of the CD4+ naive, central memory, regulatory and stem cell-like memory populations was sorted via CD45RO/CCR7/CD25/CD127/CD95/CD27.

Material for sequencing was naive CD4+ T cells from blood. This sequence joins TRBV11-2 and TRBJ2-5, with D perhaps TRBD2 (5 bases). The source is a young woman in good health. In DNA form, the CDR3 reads TGTGCCAGCAGCCCACGCAGAGGGCAAGAGACCCAGTACTTC. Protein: CASSPRRGQETQYF.